The rows below give T cell receptor beta chains drawn from one sample of a study of blood T cell repertoires in COVID-19. TCRdb's copy holds only in-frame clones and misses some; the assay was immunoSEQ multiplex PCR. This table has 450,000 or so clones, approximately 90% appearing once. The specimen sequenced was peripheral blood. Receptor source: a man aged 18 to 30 with COVID-19, enrolled during active disease. Both conserved end residues are part of each CDR3. A D gene is named only where the DNA matches it firmly. The size of a clone is reported for some rows only, either as once, few or many, or as a class for expanded clones.

abundance	v_gene	d_gene	j_gene	CDR3aa	CDR3nt
-	TRBV7-2	-	TRBJ2-1	CASSLAVFSYNEQFF	TGTGCCAGCAGCTTAGCTGTGTTTTCTTACAATGAGCAGTTCTTC
-	TRBV9	-	TRBJ2-7	CASSPSDLLSSYEQYF	TGTGCCAGCAGCCCTTCTGACTTGCTAAGCTCCTACGAGCAGTACTTC
once	TRBV9	-	TRBJ2-2	CASGNRGGLTNTGELFF	TGTGCCAGCGGTAACAGGGGGGGACTTACAAACACCGGGGAGCTGTTTTTT
few	TRBV5-1	-	TRBJ2-1	CASRLRDGGFNEQFF	TGCGCCAGCAGACTTCGAGACGGAGGCTTCAATGAGCAGTTCTTC
-	TRBV27	-	TRBJ2-7	CASSPRWGTYEQYF	TGTGCCAGCAGTCCTCGCTGGGGCACCTACGAGCAGTACTTC
-	TRBV24-1	TRBD1	TRBJ1-5	CATSDARQGADQPQHF	TGTGCCACCAGTGATGCCCGACAGGGGGCCGATCAGCCCCAGCATTTT
-	TRBV2	-	TRBJ2-1	CASIIQGTRNEQFF	TGTGCCAGCATAATCCAAGGGACAAGGAATGAGCAGTTCTTC
-	TRBV28	-	TRBJ2-1	CASRPGLYNEQFF	TGTGCCAGCAGACCCGGACTGTACAATGAGCAGTTCTTC
-	TRBV5-1	-	TRBJ2-1	CASSLRGDRSARQFF	TGCGCCAGCAGCTTGCGCGGGGACCGTTCGGCGCGGCAGTTCTTC
-	TRBV27	TRBD1	TRBJ2-7	CASSLEQGYEQYF	TGTGCCAGCAGTTTAGAACAGGGGTACGAGCAGTACTTC
-	TRBV6-5	-	TRBJ1-6	CASSYRTGSSPLHF	TGTGCCAGCAGTTACCGGACCGGGAGCTCACCCCTCCACTTT
-	TRBV19	TRBD2	TRBJ2-3	CASSRARRGREGDTQYF	TGTGCCAGTAGTAGAGCCCGCCGCGGGAGAGAGGGGGATACGCAGTATTTT
-	TRBV3-1/TRBV3-2	TRBD2	TRBJ2-3	CASSQGTSGGADTQYF	TGTGCCAGCAGCCAAGGGACTAGCGGGGGGGCAGATACGCAGTATTTT
-	TRBV9	TRBD1	TRBJ1-5	CASSSDRKGQPQHF	TGTGCCAGCAGCTCGGACAGGAAAGGTCAGCCCCAGCATTTT
-	TRBV5-4	TRBD1	TRBJ2-6	CASSLGGQGGHGANVLTF	TGTGCCAGCAGCTTGGGTGGACAGGGGGGTCATGGGGCCAACGTCCTGACTTTC
-	TRBV24-1	TRBD2	TRBJ2-1	CATSPTGLAGSYNEQFF	TGTGCCACCAGCCCCACGGGACTAGCGGGATCCTACAATGAGCAGTTCTTC
-	TRBV14	-	TRBJ2-7	CASSQGALEQYF	TGTGCCAGCAGCCAAGGAGCCCTCGAGCAGTACTTC
-	TRBV5-4	-	TRBJ2-4	CASSSVGVGKNIQYF	TGTGCCAGCAGCTCGGTCGGGGTGGGCAAAAACATTCAGTACTTC
-	TRBV27	TRBD1	TRBJ1-1	CASRTGGPTEAFF	TGTGCCAGCCGGACAGGAGGTCCCACTGAAGCTTTCTTT
once	TRBV19	-	TRBJ1-2	CASSIEGATVSIYGYTF	TGTGCCAGTAGTATAGAGGGTGCGACAGTATCCATCTATGGCTACACCTTC
once	TRBV10-2	TRBD2	TRBJ2-2	CASSDWTSGRDGELFF	TGCGCCAGCAGTGACTGGACTAGCGGGAGAGATGGGGAGCTGTTTTTT
-	TRBV9	-	TRBJ1-1	CASSVGHQGTEAFF	TGTGCCAGCAGCGTAGGACACCAGGGGACTGAAGCTTTCTTT
-	TRBV10-3	TRBD1	TRBJ1-1	CAIRGQGGTNTEAFF	TGTGCCATCCGCGGACAGGGAGGGACCAACACTGAAGCTTTCTTT
-	TRBV2	-	TRBJ1-6	CASGRGANSPLHF	TGTGCCAGCGGTCGGGGGGCCAATTCACCCCTCCACTTT
few	TRBV7-9	TRBD1	TRBJ1-6	CASSLDGTGTSSPLHF	TGTGCCAGCAGCTTAGACGGGACAGGGACATCTTCACCCCTCCACTTT
-	TRBV29-1	-	TRBJ1-2	CSVVTKNYGYTF	TGCAGCGTTGTTACTAAGAACTATGGCTACACCTTC
-	TRBV9	TRBD1	TRBJ1-2	CASSLDPGQGYGYTF	TGTGCCAGCAGCTTGGACCCGGGACAGGGGTATGGCTACACCTTC
-	TRBV28	-	TRBJ2-7	CASSLARAYEQYF	TGTGCCAGCAGTTTAGCGAGGGCCTACGAGCAGTACTTC